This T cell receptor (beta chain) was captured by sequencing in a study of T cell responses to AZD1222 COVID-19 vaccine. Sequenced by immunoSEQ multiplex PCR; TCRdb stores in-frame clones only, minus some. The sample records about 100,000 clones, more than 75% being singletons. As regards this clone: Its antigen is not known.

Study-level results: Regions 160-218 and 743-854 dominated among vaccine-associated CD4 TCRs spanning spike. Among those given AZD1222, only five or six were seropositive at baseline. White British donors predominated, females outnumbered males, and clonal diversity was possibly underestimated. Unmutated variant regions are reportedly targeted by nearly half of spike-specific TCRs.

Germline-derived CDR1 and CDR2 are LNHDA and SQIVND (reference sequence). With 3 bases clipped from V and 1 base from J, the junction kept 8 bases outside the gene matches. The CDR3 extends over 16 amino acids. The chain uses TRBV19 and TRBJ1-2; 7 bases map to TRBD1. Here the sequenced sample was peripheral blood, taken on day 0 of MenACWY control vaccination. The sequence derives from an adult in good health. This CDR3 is CASSIGGQAGNYGYTF. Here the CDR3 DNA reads TGTGCCAGTAGTATCGGTGGACAGGCGGGTAACTATGGCTACACCTTC.